The clone carrying this T cell receptor (beta chain) was counted a few times. The antigen remains undetermined. 5'RACE primed from the constant segment yielded TCR alpha and TCR beta cDNA libraries bearing sample barcodes and UMIs. TCRdb reprocessed the 5' RACE reads via MiXCR and lists one record per CDR3 protein. This table holds approximately 210,000 distinct CDR3 sequences, roughly a tenth found once. The germline CDR1 and CDR2 sequences are MGHDK and SYGVNS. CDR3 length: 17 amino acids. J gave up 3 bases and V 6 bases, and 17 bases lay outside the gene matches. The sample is drawn from a study of T-cell memory formation after mild COVID-19. Study details: For the most part, TCR clusters were specific to one donor.

General study points: Most CD4+ clones that shrank were in CM and EM, while CD8+ ones turned up in EMRA. Clones that contracted from day 15 to 85 had balanced CD4/CD8; later expanders were CD4+ biased.

This sequence originates from a man in his late teens or twenties who had mild COVID-19 (a few samples of this study predate the infection). Cell type and time point are not known. Source material: PBMCs or a T cell subset sorted from them (not recorded which). This sequence joins TRBV25-1 and TRBJ2-7; 7 nucleotides match TRBD1. The CDR3 region has the DNA TGTGCCAGCAGCCGACGTGGACAGGCCGAACTAGGCTACGAGCAGTACGTC. It encodes CASSRRGQAELGYEQYV.